These 8 T cell receptor beta chains were all obtained from the same sample, sequenced in a study of naive and memory T cell subsets. Study outcomes and limitations: Especially in CD8 cells, naive repertoires contained a few larger clonotypes, possibly CD45RA-re-expressing memory cells.

The beta constant-region primer was an equimolar mix of two oligonucleotides covering TRBC1 and TRBC2. Ligated cDNA was amplified by four rounds of PCR with nested alpha and beta constant-region primers and SP2. TCRdb re-called the UMI-ligation and nested PCR reads with MiXCR, one entry per CDR3 protein. The sample holds approximately 90,000 distinct CDR3 sequences, around 11% seen once. Their target antigens are unknown. Material for sequencing was naive CD4+ T cells from blood. These receptors were obtained from a human donor in good health.

The table lists this clonotype with a few counts. J is TRBJ2-4 and V is TRBV7-2; 8 nucleotides align to TRBD2. Trimming cost V 7 bases and J 0 bases; bases outside gene matches: 8. The CDR3 consists of 16 residues. Germline-derived CDR1 and CDR2 are SGHTA and FQGNSA. This chain's CDR3 is CASTTGLAGAKNIQYF. In DNA form, the CDR3 reads TGTGCCAGCACCACGGGTCTAGCGGGAGCCAAAAACATTCAGTACTTC.

In this sample, this clonotype turned up many times. This chain connects TRBV27 to TRBJ2-7; TRBD1 might be the D (6 bases). V lost 3 bases and J lost 3, with 15 bases in between. This CDR3 has 15 amino acids. The germline V gene encodes CDR1 MNHEY and CDR2 SMNVEV (reference sequence). The CDR3 DNA reads TGTGCCAGCAGTTTTCTGACAGGTCCCAACTACGAGCAGTACTTC. Protein product: CASSFLTGPNYEQYF.

This clonotype was detected many times. The chain links TRBV7-2 to TRBJ2-6; possible D gene TRBD2, 6 bases. Germline CDR1 SGHTA, CDR2 FQGNSA. The CDR3 is 16 amino acids. The V end was cut by 1 base, the J end by 2 bases, with 9 bases between. CDR3 amino acids: CASSLVGTPGANVLTF. The CDR3 coding sequence is TGTGCCAGCAGCTTAGTGGGGACTCCTGGGGCCAACGTCCTGACTTTC.

The V gene is TRBV29-1, the J gene TRBJ1-1; TRBD1 aligns across 7 bases. CDR1 is SQVTM and CDR2 is ANQGSEA in the germline V gene. This CDR3 region has 13 residues. The J segment lost 11 bases and the V segment lost 6 bases, leaving 15 bases of the junction unmatched. The CDR3 coding sequence is TGCAGCGTGTCGCCCGACAGGGCAAGTCGGGCTTTCTTT. This encodes CSVSPDRASRAFF. The whole variable domain, remainder taken from reference TRBV29-1 and TRBJ1-1, is SAVISQKPSRDICQRGTSLTIQCQVDSQVTMMFWYRQQPGQSLTLIATANQGSEATYESGFVIDKFPISRPNLTFSTLTVSNMSPEDSSIYLCSVSPDRASRAFFGQGTRLTVV.

This clonotype has only a few counts. The J gene is TRBJ2-2, the V gene TRBV12-3 or TRBV12-4; TRBD1 matches at 8 bases. The CDR3 is 15 residues long. With V trimmed by 7 bases and J by 4 bases, 8 bases remained unmatched. The CDR3, as DNA: TGTGCCAGCACCCTAACCGGGACAGGCACCGGGGAGCTGTTTTTT. It is translated as CASTLTGTGTGELFF.

V is TRBV20-1 and J is TRBJ2-7; 7 bases map to TRBD1. Per the germline V gene, CDR1 is DFQATT and CDR2 is SNEGSKA (reference sequence). After removal of 5 bases from V and 2 bases from J, the junction contained 6 bases not matched to a gene. The CDR3 has 13 residues. CDR3 residues: CSAVTGVAYEQYF. CDR3 sequence (DNA): TGCAGTGCTGTAACAGGGGTCGCCTACGAGCAGTACTTC.

This clonotype has a count of ten or more. The chain combines TRBV29-1 with TRBJ1-5; no firm D call. CDR1 is SQVTM and CDR2 is ANQGSEA in the germline V gene. V dropped 1 base and J dropped 2 bases, with 9 bases sitting between them. CDR3 length: 14 residues. CDR3 sequence (DNA): TGCAGCGTTGAAGTCGGGCAGGGCAATCAGCCCCAGCATTTT. Its protein is CSVEVGQGNQPQHF.

The J gene is TRBJ1-2, the V gene TRBV18; possible D gene TRBD1, 5 bases. Trimming pared 4 bases from V and 4 bases from J, leaving 19 bases between. Germline loops: CDR1 KGHSH, CDR2 LQKENI. The CDR3 sequence is 16 residues long. The chain's CDR3 is CASSLVADNLSYGYTF. DNA for the CDR3: TGTGCCAGCTCACTTGTTGCGGACAACTTAAGCTATGGCTACACCTTC.